The clone carrying this TCR beta chain has a single count. Germline assignment: CDR1 LNHDA and CDR2 SQIVND (reference sequence). Deletions cut 2 bases from V and 6 bases from J, with 13 bases between. The CDR3 covers 14 residues. The entry originates in a study of blood T cell repertoires in COVID-19. Study-level information: Samples representing acute and convalescent COVID-19 were sourced from the United States, Italy and Spain. Sources were T cells, B-cell-depleted T cells, or PBMCs; the material itself was cDNA or gDNA.

Per the original data handling: The authors estimated nucleated cell counts from reference gene primer amplification. Here immunoSEQ multiplex PCR was the method, and the copy in TCRdb shows in-frame clones only, minus some. The D gene and trimming were derived from the DNA, and the V and J assignments and clone size from that table. The table shows around 250,000 clones, with approximately 88% occurring only once. This TCR derives from a middle-aged woman who had been exposed to COVID-19. Specimen: PBMCs or T cells enriched from blood (not recorded which). The chain has TRBV19 and TRBJ1-1; no firm D call. The CDR3 DNA follows: TGTGCCAGTAGTATACTGGCGGCGCAGTCTGAAGCTTTCTTT. Residues: CASSILAAQSEAFF.